The entry that follows covers one T cell receptor beta chain sequence. Assay used: immunoSEQ multiplex PCR; TCRdb lists only in-frame clones, some missing. Of fewer than 5,000 clones listed, around 80% are singletons. The data were taken from a study of chemoradiotherapy in HPV16-positive cancers. The germline V gene encodes CDR1 MGHDK and CDR2 SYGVNS. Trimming pared 4 bases from V and 9 bases from J, leaving 12 bases between. The CDR3 covers 12 residues. Sequencing was performed on tumor tissue, taken from a patient who underwent chemoradiotherapy. The sequence was collected from a human donor with HPV-associated anogenital cancer. The gene calls are TRBV25-1 and TRBJ2-5, with D possibly being TRBD1 (7 bases). The CDR3 DNA sequence: TGTGCCAGCAGTGCCAGGGGGACTTCCCAGTACTTC. This encodes CASSARGTSQYF.